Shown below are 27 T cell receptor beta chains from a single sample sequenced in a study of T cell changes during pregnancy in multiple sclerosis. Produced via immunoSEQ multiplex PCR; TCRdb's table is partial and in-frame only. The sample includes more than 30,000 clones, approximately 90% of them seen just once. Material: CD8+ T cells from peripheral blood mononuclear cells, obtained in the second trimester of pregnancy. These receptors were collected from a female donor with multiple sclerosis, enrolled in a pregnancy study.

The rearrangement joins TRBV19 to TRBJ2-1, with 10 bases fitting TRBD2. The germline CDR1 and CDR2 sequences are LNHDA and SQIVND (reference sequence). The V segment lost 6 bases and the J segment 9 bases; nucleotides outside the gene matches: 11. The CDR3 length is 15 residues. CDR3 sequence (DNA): TGTGCCAGTAGAATTCTAGCGGGAGAGAGTAGTGAGCAGTTCTTC. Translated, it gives CASRILAGESSEQFF. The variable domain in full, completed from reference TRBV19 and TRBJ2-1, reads DGGITQSPKYLFRKEGQNVTLSCEQNLNHDAMYWYRQDPGQGLRLIYYSQIVNDFQKGDIAEGYSVSREKKESFPLTVTSAQKNPTAFYLCASRILAGESSEQFFGPGTRLTVL.

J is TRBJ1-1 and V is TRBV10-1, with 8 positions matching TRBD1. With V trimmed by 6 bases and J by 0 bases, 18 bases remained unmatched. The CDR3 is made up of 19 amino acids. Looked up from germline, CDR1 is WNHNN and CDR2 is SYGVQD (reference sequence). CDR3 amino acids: CASRKPRQGFCNLNTEAFF. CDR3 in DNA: TGCGCCAGCAGGAAACCTAGACAGGGGTTCTGTAACTTGAACACTGAAGCTTTCTTT.

This CDR3 is CASSEDKNTGELFF. The CDR3 region has the DNA TGTGCCAGCAGCGAGGACAAGAACACCGGGGAGCTGTTTTTT. J is TRBJ2-2 and V is TRBV5-6; D might be TRBD1 (5 bases). The CDR3 spans 14 residues. CDR1 is SGHDT, CDR2 YYEEEE, per germline. V lost 4 bases to trimming and J lost 1 base, with 8 bases between them.

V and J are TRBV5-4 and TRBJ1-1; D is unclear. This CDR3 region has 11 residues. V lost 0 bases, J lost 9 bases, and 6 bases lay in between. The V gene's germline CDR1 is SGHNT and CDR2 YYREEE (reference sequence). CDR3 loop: CASSLANQAFF. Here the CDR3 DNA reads TGTGCCAGCAGCTTGGCTAATCAAGCTTTCTTT.

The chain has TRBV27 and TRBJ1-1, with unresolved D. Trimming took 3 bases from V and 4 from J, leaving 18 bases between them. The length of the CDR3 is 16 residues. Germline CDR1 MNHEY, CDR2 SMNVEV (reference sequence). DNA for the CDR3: TGTGCCAGCAGTTTCTTATGGGAGGGAGCAACCACTGAAGCTTTCTTT. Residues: CASSFLWEGATTEAFF.

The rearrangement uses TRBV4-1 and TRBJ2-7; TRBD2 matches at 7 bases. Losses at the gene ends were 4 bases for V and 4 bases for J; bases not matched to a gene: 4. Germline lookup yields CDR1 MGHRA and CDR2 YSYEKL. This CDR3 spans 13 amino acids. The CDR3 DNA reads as TGCGCCAGCAGCCTGGACGGGGGGTACGAGCAGTACTTC. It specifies CASSLDGGYEQYF.

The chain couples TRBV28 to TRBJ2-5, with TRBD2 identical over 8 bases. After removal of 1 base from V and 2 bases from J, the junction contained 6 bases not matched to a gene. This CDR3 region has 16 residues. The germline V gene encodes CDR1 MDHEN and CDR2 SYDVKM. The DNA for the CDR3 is TGTGCCAGCAGTTTATCCCAGCGGGAGCTACAAGAGACCCAGTACTTC. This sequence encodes CASSLSQRELQETQYF. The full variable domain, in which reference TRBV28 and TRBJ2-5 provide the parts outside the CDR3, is DVKVTQSSRYLVKRTGEKVFLECVQDMDHENMFWYRQDPGLGLRLIYFSYDVKMKEKGDIPEGYSVSREKKERFSLILESASTNQTSMYLCASSLSQRELQETQYFGPGTRLLVL.

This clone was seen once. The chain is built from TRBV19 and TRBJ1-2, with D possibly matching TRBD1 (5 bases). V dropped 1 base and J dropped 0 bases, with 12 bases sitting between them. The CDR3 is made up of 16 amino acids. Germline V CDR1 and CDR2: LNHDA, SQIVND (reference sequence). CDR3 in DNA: TGTGCCAGTAGTATAGCGAGACAGTCGCCTAACTATGGCTACACCTTC. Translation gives CASSIARQSPNYGYTF. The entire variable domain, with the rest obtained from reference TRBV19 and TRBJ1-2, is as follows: DGGITQSPKYLFRKEGQNVTLSCEQNLNHDAMYWYRQDPGQGLRLIYYSQIVNDFQKGDIAEGYSVSREKKESFPLTVTSAQKNPTAFYLCASSIARQSPNYGYTFGSGTRLTVV.

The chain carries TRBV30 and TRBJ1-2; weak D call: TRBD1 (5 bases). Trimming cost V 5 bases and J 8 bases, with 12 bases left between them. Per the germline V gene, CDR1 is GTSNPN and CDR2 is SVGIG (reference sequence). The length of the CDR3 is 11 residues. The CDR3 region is CAWSGGDGYTF. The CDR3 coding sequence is TGTGCCTGGTCCGGGGGAGACGGCTACACCTTC. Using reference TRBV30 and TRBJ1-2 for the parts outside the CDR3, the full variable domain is SQTIHQWPATLVQPVGSPLSLECTVEGTSNPNLYWYRQAAGRGLQLLFYSVGIGQISSEVPQNLSASRPQDRQFILSSKKLLLSDSGFYLCAWSGGDGYTFGSGTRLTVV.

The CDR3 bases are TGTGCCAGCAGCTTGTACGGGACAGGGCACACCGGGGAGCTGTTTTTT. Translation: CASSLYGTGHTGELFF. The chain has TRBV5-6 and TRBJ2-2; TRBD1 agrees at 9 bases. V lost 1 base to trimming and J lost 3 bases; unmatched junction nucleotides: 4. Per germline, CDR1 SGHDT and CDR2 YYEEEE. The CDR3 extends over 16 amino acids.

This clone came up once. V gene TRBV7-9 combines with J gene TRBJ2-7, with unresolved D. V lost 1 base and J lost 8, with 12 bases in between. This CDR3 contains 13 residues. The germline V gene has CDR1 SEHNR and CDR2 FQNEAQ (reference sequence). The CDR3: CASSLGAMEQQYF. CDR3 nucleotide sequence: TGTGCCAGCAGCTTAGGTGCCATGGAGCAGCAGTACTTC.

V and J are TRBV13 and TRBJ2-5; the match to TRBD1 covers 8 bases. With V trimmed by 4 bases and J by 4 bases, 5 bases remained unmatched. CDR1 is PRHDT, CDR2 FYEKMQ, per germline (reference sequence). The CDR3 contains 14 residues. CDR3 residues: CASSSRTGRETQYF. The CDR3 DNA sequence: TGTGCCAGCAGCTCCCGGACAGGGAGAGAGACCCAGTACTTC.

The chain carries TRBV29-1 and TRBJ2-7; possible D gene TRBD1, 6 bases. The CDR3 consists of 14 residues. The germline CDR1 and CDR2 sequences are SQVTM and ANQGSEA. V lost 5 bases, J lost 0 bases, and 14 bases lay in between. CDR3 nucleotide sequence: TGCAGCGTTTTAGGGGGAAATGGCTCCTACGAGCAGTACTTC. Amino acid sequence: CSVLGGNGSYEQYF.

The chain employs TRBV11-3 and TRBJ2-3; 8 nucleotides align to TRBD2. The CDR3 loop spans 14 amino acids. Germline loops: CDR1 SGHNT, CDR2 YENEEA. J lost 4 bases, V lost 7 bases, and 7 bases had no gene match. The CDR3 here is CASKPGRASDTQYF. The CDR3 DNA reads TGTGCCAGCAAACCCGGGAGGGCATCAGATACGCAGTATTTT.

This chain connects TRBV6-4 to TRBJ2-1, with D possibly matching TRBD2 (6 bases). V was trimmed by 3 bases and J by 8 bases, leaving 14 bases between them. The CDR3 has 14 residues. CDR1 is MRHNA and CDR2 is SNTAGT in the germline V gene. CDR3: CASSEVAEVDEQFF. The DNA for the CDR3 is TGTGCCAGCAGTGAGGTAGCGGAGGTGGATGAGCAGTTCTTC.

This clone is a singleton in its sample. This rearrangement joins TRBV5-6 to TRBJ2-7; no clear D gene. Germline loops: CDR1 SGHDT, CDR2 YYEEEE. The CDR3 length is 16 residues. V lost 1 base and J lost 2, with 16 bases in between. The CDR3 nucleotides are TGTGCCAGCAGCTTGCGGTACGAGCCGTTTCCCTACGAGCAGTACTTC. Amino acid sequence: CASSLRYEPFPYEQYF.

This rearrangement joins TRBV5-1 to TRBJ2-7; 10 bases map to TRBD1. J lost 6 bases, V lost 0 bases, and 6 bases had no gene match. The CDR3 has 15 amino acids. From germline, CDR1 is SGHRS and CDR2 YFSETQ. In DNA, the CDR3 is TGCGCCAGCAGCTTGGTTGGACAGGGGGGGATCGAGCAGTACTTC. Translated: CASSLVGQGGIEQYF.

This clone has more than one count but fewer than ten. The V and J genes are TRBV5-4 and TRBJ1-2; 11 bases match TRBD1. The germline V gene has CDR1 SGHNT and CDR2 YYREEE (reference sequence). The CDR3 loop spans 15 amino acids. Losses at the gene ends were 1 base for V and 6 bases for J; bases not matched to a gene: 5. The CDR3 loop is CASSLPGQGADGYTF. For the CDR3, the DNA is TGTGCCAGCAGCTTGCCAGGACAGGGGGCCGATGGCTACACCTTC.

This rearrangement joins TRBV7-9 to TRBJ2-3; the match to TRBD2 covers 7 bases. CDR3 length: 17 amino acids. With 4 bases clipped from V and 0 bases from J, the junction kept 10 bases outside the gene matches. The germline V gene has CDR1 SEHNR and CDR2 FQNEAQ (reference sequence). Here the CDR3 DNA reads TGTGCCAGCAGCTCCCCAACTAGCGATACTAGCACAGATACGCAGTATTTT. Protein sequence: CASSSPTSDTSTDTQYF.

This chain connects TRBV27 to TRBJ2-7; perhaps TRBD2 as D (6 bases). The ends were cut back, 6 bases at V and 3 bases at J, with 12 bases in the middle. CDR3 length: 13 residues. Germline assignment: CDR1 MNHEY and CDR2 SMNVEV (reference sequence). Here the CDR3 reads CASRGTGDYEQYF. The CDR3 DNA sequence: TGTGCCAGCAGGGGGACGGGAGACTACGAGCAGTACTTC.

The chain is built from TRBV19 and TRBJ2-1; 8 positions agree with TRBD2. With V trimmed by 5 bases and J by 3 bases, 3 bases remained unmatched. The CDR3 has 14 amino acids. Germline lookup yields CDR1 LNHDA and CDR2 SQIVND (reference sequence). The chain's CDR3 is CASSLSGIYNEQFF. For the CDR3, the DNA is TGTGCCAGTAGTCTTAGCGGGATCTACAATGAGCAGTTCTTC.

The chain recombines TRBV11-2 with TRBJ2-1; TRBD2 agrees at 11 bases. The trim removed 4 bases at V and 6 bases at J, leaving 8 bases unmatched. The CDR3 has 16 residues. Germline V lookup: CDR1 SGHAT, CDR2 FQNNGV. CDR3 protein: CASSSWTSGLPNEQFF. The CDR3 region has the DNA TGTGCCAGCAGCTCTTGGACTAGCGGGCTCCCCAATGAGCAGTTCTTC.

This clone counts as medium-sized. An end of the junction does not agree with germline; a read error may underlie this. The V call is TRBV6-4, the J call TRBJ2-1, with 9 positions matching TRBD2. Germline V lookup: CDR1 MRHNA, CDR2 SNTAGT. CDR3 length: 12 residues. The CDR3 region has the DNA TGTGCCAGCAGTGAGGGGCCTAGCGGGAAGGTCTTC. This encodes CASSEGPSGKVF.

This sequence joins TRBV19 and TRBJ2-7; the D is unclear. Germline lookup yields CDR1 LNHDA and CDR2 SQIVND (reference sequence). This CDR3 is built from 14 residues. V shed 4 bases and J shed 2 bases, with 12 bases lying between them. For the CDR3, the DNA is TGTGCCAGTAGTACGGGTCTGGTGGCCTACGAGCAGTACTTC. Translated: CASSTGLVAYEQYF.

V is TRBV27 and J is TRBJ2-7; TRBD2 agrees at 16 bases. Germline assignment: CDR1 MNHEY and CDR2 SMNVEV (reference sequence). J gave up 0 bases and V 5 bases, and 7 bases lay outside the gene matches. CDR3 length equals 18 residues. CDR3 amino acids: CASSGGTSGRGSSYEQYF. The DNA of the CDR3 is TGTGCCAGCAGTGGGGGGACTAGCGGGAGGGGCAGCTCCTACGAGCAGTACTTC.

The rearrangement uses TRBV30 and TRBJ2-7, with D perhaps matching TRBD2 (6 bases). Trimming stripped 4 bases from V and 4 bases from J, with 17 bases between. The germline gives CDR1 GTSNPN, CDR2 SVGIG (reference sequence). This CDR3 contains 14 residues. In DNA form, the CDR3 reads TGTGCCTGGAATTTCGGGAGAACCCAGTACGAGCAGTACTTC. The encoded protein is CAWNFGRTQYEQYF.

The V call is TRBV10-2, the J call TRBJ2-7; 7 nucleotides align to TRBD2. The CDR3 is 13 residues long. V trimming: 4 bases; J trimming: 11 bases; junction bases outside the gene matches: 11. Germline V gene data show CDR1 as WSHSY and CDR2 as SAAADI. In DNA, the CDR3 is TGCGCCAGCAGTGGGCGACTAGCAGACCCTGAGTACTTC. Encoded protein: CASSGRLADPEYF.